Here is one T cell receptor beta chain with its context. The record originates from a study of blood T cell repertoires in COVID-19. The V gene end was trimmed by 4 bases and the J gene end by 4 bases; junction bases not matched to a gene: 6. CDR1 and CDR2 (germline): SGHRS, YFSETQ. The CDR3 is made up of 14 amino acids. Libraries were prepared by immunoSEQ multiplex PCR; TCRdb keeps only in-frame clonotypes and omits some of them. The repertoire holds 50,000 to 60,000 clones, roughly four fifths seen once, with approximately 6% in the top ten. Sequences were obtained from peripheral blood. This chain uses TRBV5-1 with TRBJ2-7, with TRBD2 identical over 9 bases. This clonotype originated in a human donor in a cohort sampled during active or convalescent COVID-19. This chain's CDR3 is CASSLGTSTYEQYF. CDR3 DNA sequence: TGCGCCAGCAGCCTCGGGACTAGCACTTACGAGCAGTACTTC.